The 29 T cell receptor beta chains listed next were all sequenced from one sample in a study of T cell responses to AZD1222 COVID-19 vaccine. Data came from immunoSEQ multiplex PCR; TCRdb stores just in-frame clones and leaves some out. The sample includes about 110,000 clones, about nine tenths of them seen just once. The sample was peripheral blood, taken on day 0 of MenACWY control vaccination. The receptor set was obtained from an adult in good health.

The chain combines TRBV4-1 with TRBJ2-2; 8 positions match TRBD2. The ends lost 4 bases at V and 0 bases at J; junction bases unmatched: 1. The CDR3 totals 15 residues. CDR1 and CDR2 (germline): MGHRA, YSYEKL. CDR3 protein: CASSRSGANTGELFF. The CDR3 region has the DNA TGCGCCAGCAGCCGTAGCGGGGCGAACACCGGGGAGCTGTTTTTT.

The chain carries TRBV9 and TRBJ1-5, with 7 nucleotides matching TRBD1. The CDR3 consists of 15 residues. Per the germline V gene, CDR1 is SGDLS and CDR2 is YYNGEE. The V segment lost 4 bases and the J segment 3 bases; nucleotides outside the gene matches: 7. The CDR3 reads CASSPRDSHNQPQHF. Written as DNA, the CDR3 is TGTGCCAGCAGCCCCCGGGACAGTCACAATCAGCCCCAGCATTTT.

Comments on this clone: The junction differs from germline at one of its ends, possibly a read error. J is TRBJ1-3 and V is TRBV7-9, with D perhaps matching TRBD1 (5 bases). This CDR3 spans 12 amino acids. The V gene's germline CDR1 is SEHNR and CDR2 FQNEAQ (reference sequence). The CDR3 DNA reads TGTGCCAGCAGCTTAGGGGCGTCGACAGAAGATTTT. This encodes CASSLGASTEDF.

This clone has a single count. The chain combines TRBV6-4 with TRBJ1-1; D might be TRBD1 (5 bases). The CDR3 spans 10 residues. Germline loops: CDR1 MRHNA, CDR2 SNTAGT. Trimming removed 4 bases from V and 8 bases from J, with 5 bases in between. CDR3 protein: CASSGGEAFF. CDR3 DNA sequence: TGTGCCAGCAGTGGGGGGGAAGCTTTCTTT.

This rearrangement joins TRBV6-1 to TRBJ1-1; D is possibly TRBD1 (6 bases). CDR1 MNHNS and CDR2 SASEGT come from the germline V gene. The germline V and J ends were trimmed by 3 bases and 8 bases, with 13 bases remaining between them. This CDR3 comprises 13 residues. CDR3 amino acids: CASSDTGILEAFF. DNA for the CDR3: TGTGCCAGCAGTGATACAGGGATATTAGAAGCTTTCTTT.

This sequence joins TRBV6-5 and TRBJ1-1; D remains ambiguous. CDR1 and CDR2 (germline): MNHEY, SVGAGI. V lost 7 bases and J lost 5, with 14 bases in between. This CDR3 spans 13 amino acids. DNA of the CDR3: TGTGCCAGCACCTCCCGGGTATTTACTGAAGCTTTCTTT. Protein: CASTSRVFTEAFF.

V gene TRBV5-1 combines with J gene TRBJ1-6; weak D call: TRBD1 (5 bases). With 4 bases removed from V and 7 bases from J, the gap between germline ends came to 12 bases. Germline V gene sequence: CDR1 SGHRS, CDR2 YFSETQ. The CDR3 sequence is 14 residues long. The CDR3 DNA reads as TGCGCCAGCAGCATGGGGACGGTCAATTCACCCCTCCACTTT. The encoded protein is CASSMGTVNSPLHF.

CDR3 DNA: TGTGCCACCAGCGACTCTCTTAGGAGGATGAAATACAATGAGCAGTTCTTC. Its translation is CATSDSLRRMKYNEQFF. The chain joins TRBV24-1 to TRBJ2-1; D perhaps matches TRBD2 (5 bases). The V end was cut by 7 bases, the J end by 4 bases, with 22 bases between. Germline values: CDR1 KGHDR, CDR2 SFDVKD. The CDR3 extends over 17 amino acids.

The chain carries TRBV9 and TRBJ1-2; weak D call: TRBD1 (5 bases). V was clipped by 3 bases and J by 5 bases, with 23 bases between them. The CDR3 has 17 amino acids. From germline, CDR1 is SGDLS and CDR2 YYNGEE. Here the CDR3 DNA reads TGTGCCAGCAGCGGCCCGGGAGGGGACCAACCTGGTTATGGCTACACCTTC. Its translation is CASSGPGGDQPGYGYTF.

The chain uses TRBV10-1 and TRBJ2-2; 7 bases are a match to TRBD1. The CDR3 totals 14 residues. V lost 8 bases to trimming and J lost 1 base; unmatched junction nucleotides: 4. Germline V gives CDR1 WNHNN, CDR2 SYGVQD (reference sequence). The CDR3 sequence is CASPGTENTGELFF. DNA of the CDR3: TGCGCCAGCCCTGGGACAGAGAACACCGGGGAGCTGTTTTTT.

The CDR3 DNA follows: TGTGCCAGCAGCCAAGATAATGGGGGGAAAGGGGCCCAGTACTTC. Translated: CASSQDNGGKGAQYF. The V and J genes are TRBV3-1 (or the pseudogene TRBV3-2) and TRBJ2-5, with D tentatively TRBD2 (6 bases). Germline CDR1 is LGHDT and CDR2 is YNNKEL (reference sequence). V was cut by 0 bases and J by 9 bases, with 17 bases left in between. CDR3 length: 15 residues.

J is TRBJ1-1 and V is TRBV9, with D possibly being TRBD1 (5 bases). Trimming pared 3 bases from V and 2 bases from J, leaving 14 bases between. Germline CDR1 and CDR2: SGDLS and YYNGEE. The CDR3 runs to 15 residues. The CDR3 here is CASSAALGLNTEAFF. The CDR3 DNA sequence: TGTGCCAGCAGCGCTGCGCTGGGGCTAAACACTGAAGCTTTCTTT.

This chain uses TRBV6-2 or TRBV6-3 with TRBJ2-7; D may be TRBD1 (6 bases). CDR3 length: 16 residues. Germline V gene data show CDR1 as MNHEY and CDR2 as SVGEGT. Trimming cost V 2 bases and J 4 bases, with 18 bases left between them. DNA for the CDR3: TGTGCCAGCAGTTACCCCACCCGCTATACAGGGTACGAGCAGTACTTC. Its protein product is CASSYPTRYTGYEQYF.

V is TRBV4-3 and J is TRBJ2-3; TRBD2 agrees at 9 bases. The CDR3 runs to 17 residues. Germline loops: CDR1 LGHNA, CDR2 YSLEER. Trimming removed 3 bases from V and 6 bases from J; junction bases left unmatched: 13. DNA for the CDR3: TGCGCCAGCAGCCAGGCTGGCGGGGGGGCTTTAGGGGATACGCAGTATTTT. Translating gives CASSQAGGGALGDTQYF.

CDR3 in amino acids: CASTRLAGAYNEQFF. The CDR3, as DNA: TGTGCCAGCACCCGACTAGCGGGGGCCTACAATGAGCAGTTCTTC. The chain is built from TRBV6-5 and TRBJ2-1, with TRBD2 matching over 12 bases. Trimming removed 7 bases from V and 2 bases from J; junction bases left unmatched: 3. Germline V CDR1 and CDR2: MNHEY, SVGAGI. The CDR3 spans 15 residues.

The rearrangement links TRBV5-6 to TRBJ2-7; tentatively, D is TRBD2 (5 bases). Trimming pared 2 bases from V and 5 bases from J, leaving 17 bases between. Germline V CDR1 and CDR2: SGHDT, YYEEEE. This CDR3 has 15 amino acids. The CDR3: CASSFLVRGSHEQYF. CDR3 bases: TGTGCCAGCAGCTTCCTCGTCCGAGGGTCCCACGAGCAGTACTTC.

This sequence joins TRBV10-3 and TRBJ1-5; D perhaps matches TRBD1 (5 bases). Germline CDR1 reads ENHRY; CDR2 reads SYGVKD. The CDR3 has 14 amino acids. V lost 2 bases and J lost 5, with 10 bases in between. CDR3 in amino acids: CAISEIQGYQPQHF. DNA for the CDR3: TGTGCCATCAGTGAGATCCAGGGTTATCAGCCCCAGCATTTT.

This clone has a single count. The gene calls are TRBV5-5 and TRBJ1-2; 7 bases map to TRBD1. Germline V gene data show CDR1 as SGHKS and CDR2 as YYEKEE (reference sequence). After removal of 5 bases from V and 3 bases from J, the junction contained 7 bases not matched to a gene. This CDR3 has 14 residues. CDR3 DNA sequence: TGTGCCAGCAGTTACGGACAGGCCGACTATGGCTACACCTTC. Translation gives CASSYGQADYGYTF.

This sequence joins TRBV13 and TRBJ2-5; D is ambiguous. Between the trimmed V and J ends, which lost 0 bases and 4 bases, there was a span of 3 bases. The germline V gene encodes CDR1 PRHDT and CDR2 FYEKMQ (reference sequence). The CDR3 length is 12 residues. CDR3 residues: CASSLGAETQYF. In nucleotides, the CDR3 is TGTGCCAGCAGCTTAGGGGCAGAGACCCAGTACTTC. Filled out from reference TRBV13 and TRBJ2-5, the complete variable domain reads AAGVIQSPRHLIKEKRETATLKCYPIPRHDTVYWYQQGPGQDPQFLISFYEKMQSDKGSIPDRFSAQQFSDYHSELNMSSLELGDSALYFCASSLGAETQYFGPGTRLLVL.

The J gene is TRBJ2-3, the V gene TRBV11-2; 8 bases match TRBD2. The V gene's germline CDR1 is SGHAT and CDR2 FQNNGV. This CDR3 has 15 amino acids. With 1 base clipped from V and 4 bases from J, the junction kept 4 bases outside the gene matches. CDR3 coding DNA: TGTGCCAGCAGCTTAGTAGCGGGGTGGCCAGATACGCAGTATTTT. Translated, it gives CASSLVAGWPDTQYF.

The chain combines TRBV7-3 with TRBJ2-1; 11 bases agree with TRBD2. Germline lookup yields CDR1 SGHTA and CDR2 FQGTGA. V dropped 4 bases and J dropped 4; count of bases not matched to a gene: 6. This CDR3 has 16 residues. The chain's CDR3 is CASSSRSGGEYNEQFF. CDR3 nucleotides: TGTGCCAGCAGCTCCCGTAGCGGGGGGGAATACAATGAGCAGTTCTTC.

V usage is TRBV24-1 and J usage is TRBJ2-3, with D tentatively TRBD1 (6 bases). There are 13 residues in the CDR3. Germline CDR1 reads KGHDR; CDR2 reads SFDVKD. Trimming shortened V by 10 bases and J by 2 bases, and 12 bases separated the two germline ends. CDR3 sequence: CATATGPTDTQYF. In nucleotides, the CDR3 is TGTGCCACTGCGACAGGCCCCACAGATACGCAGTATTTT.

This clone was observed a single time. The chain uses TRBV2 and TRBJ2-1; TRBD1 might be the D (5 bases). Germline CDR1 reads SNHLY; CDR2 reads FYNNEI. V was shortened by 2 bases and J by 0 bases, with 8 bases between the two germline ends. The CDR3 has 15 amino acids. DNA of the CDR3: TGTGCCAGCAGTGAACAGGGCCACTCCTACAATGAGCAGTTCTTC. This sequence encodes CASSEQGHSYNEQFF.

The rearrangement links TRBV4-3 to TRBJ2-7; D perhaps matches TRBD1 (6 bases). Germline assignment: CDR1 LGHNA and CDR2 YSLEER. V lost 0 bases, J lost 2 bases, and 14 bases lay in between. The CDR3 loop spans 16 amino acids. CDR3 DNA: TGCGCCAGCAGCCAAGATCGGCTGGGGGCCACCTACGAGCAGTACTTC. Protein product: CASSQDRLGATYEQYF.

This chain links TRBV2 with TRBJ2-5; 8 bases map to TRBD1. V trimming: 3 bases; J trimming: 5 bases; junction bases outside the gene matches: 2. The CDR3 contains 13 residues. Germline lookup yields CDR1 SNHLY and CDR2 FYNNEI. CDR3: CASSDRGQETQYF. In DNA, the CDR3 is TGTGCCAGCAGTGACAGGGGGCAGGAGACCCAGTACTTC. Together with reference TRBV2 and TRBJ2-5, the CDR3 gives the full variable domain: EPEVTQTPSHQVTQMGQEVILRCVPISNHLYFYWYRQILGQKVEFLVSFYNNEISEKSEIFDDQFSVERPDGSNFTLKIRSTKLEDSAMYFCASSDRGQETQYFGPGTRLLVL.

The chain uses TRBV6-5 and TRBJ1-3; D is possibly TRBD1 (6 bases). There are 14 residues in the CDR3. CDR1 is MNHEY and CDR2 is SVGAGI in the germline V gene. The ends were cut back, 6 bases at V and 3 bases at J, with 12 bases in the middle. CDR3 coding DNA: TGTGCCAGCAGCGATGGGGGCCTTGGAAACACCATATATTTT. It specifies CASSDGGLGNTIYF.

The chain joins TRBV27 to TRBJ1-3; 9 bases match TRBD1. Germline trimming cut 6 bases from V and 2 bases from J; bases unmatched to any gene: 5. The CDR3 has 15 residues. Germline assignment: CDR1 MNHEY and CDR2 SMNVEV (reference sequence). The CDR3 spells CASRRDRDTGNTIYF. As DNA, the CDR3 is TGTGCCAGCAGAAGGGACAGGGATACTGGAAACACCATATATTTT.

This clone came up a few times. The chain is built from TRBV30 and TRBJ2-7; TRBD2 matches at 8 bases. This CDR3 has 19 amino acids. With 1 base clipped from V and 1 base from J, the junction kept 18 bases outside the gene matches. Germline V gene sequence: CDR1 GTSNPN, CDR2 SVGIG (reference sequence). CDR3: CAWSDDIGGGIDLSYEQYF. In nucleotides, the CDR3 is TGTGCCTGGAGTGACGATATCGGCGGGGGGATAGACCTATCCTACGAGCAGTACTTC. Full variable domain (remainder filled in from reference TRBV30 and TRBJ2-7): SQTIHQWPATLVQPVGSPLSLECTVEGTSNPNLYWYRQAAGRGLQLLFYSVGIGQISSEVPQNLSASRPQDRQFILSSKKLLLSDSGFYLCAWSDDIGGGIDLSYEQYFGPGTRLTVT.

In its sample, this clone was seen once. The gene calls are TRBV4-1 and TRBJ2-3; D gene uncertain. V was pared by 0 bases and J by 10 bases, with 5 bases between. The CDR3 has 11 residues. The germline gives CDR1 MGHRA, CDR2 YSYEKL. CDR3 protein: CASSQDNAQYF. CDR3 DNA sequence: TGCGCCAGCAGCCAAGATAATGCGCAGTATTTT.